What follows are 9 T cell receptor beta chains derived from one specimen sequenced in a study of glioma-infiltrating T cells after dendritic cell vaccination. TCRdb's copy holds only in-frame clones and misses some; the assay was immunoSEQ multiplex PCR. The sample includes around 96,000 clones, around three quarters of them seen just once. The specimen was blood, collected before dendritic cell vaccination. Receptor source: a human donor with glioblastoma.

The rearrangement uses TRBV7-2 and TRBJ2-4; 9 nucleotides match TRBD1. This CDR3 spans 14 amino acids. Germline V CDR1 and CDR2: SGHTA, FQGNSA. V gave up 3 bases and J gave up 6 bases; unmatched junction bases: 3. DNA for the CDR3: TGTGCCAGCAGCTTTTTACAGGGGGCAAACATTCAGTACTTC. This codes for CASSFLQGANIQYF.

V gene TRBV14 combines with J gene TRBJ2-7; unclear D gene. V was cut by 2 bases and J by 4 bases, with 6 bases left in between. The CDR3 sequence is 12 residues long. Germline values: CDR1 SGHDN, CDR2 FVKESK. CDR3 amino acids: CASSQYGYEQYF. For the CDR3, the DNA is TGTGCCAGCAGCCAATACGGTTACGAGCAGTACTTC.

This clone was counted a single time. The V call is TRBV4-1, the J call TRBJ1-3; D ambiguous. Germline V lookup: CDR1 MGHRA, CDR2 YSYEKL. Trimming removed 1 base at V and 0 bases at J, with 16 bases between. The CDR3 has 18 residues. This CDR3 is CASSQGPPDTISGNTIYF. The DNA for the CDR3 is TGCGCCAGCAGCCAAGGACCCCCCGACACAATCTCTGGAAACACCATATATTTT.

This clone is categorized as medium-sized (0.01 to 0.1%). The J gene is TRBJ2-7, the V gene TRBV10-3; D perhaps matches TRBD2 (5 bases). The V and J ends lost 6 bases and 3 bases respectively, with 12 bases between them. The CDR3 consists of 13 residues. Germline CDR1 is ENHRY and CDR2 is SYGVKD. CDR3 sequence (DNA): TGTGCCATCAGGAGGGAACAACTCTACGAGCAGTACTTC. Its translation is CAIRREQLYEQYF.

This clone has just a few counts. The V and J genes are TRBV2 and TRBJ2-3, with 11 bases matching TRBD2. Germline loops: CDR1 SNHLY, CDR2 FYNNEI. The V and J ends lost 7 bases and 8 bases, in that order; junction bases with no gene match: 11. The length of the CDR3 is 15 residues. The CDR3 spells CASTSALAGGTTQYF. CDR3 bases: TGTGCCAGCACCAGCGCCTTAGCGGGGGGGACTACGCAGTATTTT.

The chain uses TRBV6-5 and TRBJ2-7; D may be TRBD1 (6 bases). Looked up from germline, CDR1 is MNHEY and CDR2 is SVGAGI. This CDR3 spans 14 amino acids. Trimming removed 8 bases at V and 1 base at J, with 15 bases between. The CDR3 bases are TGTGCCAGCCAAACAGGGCTAGGGTCCTACGAGCAGTACTTC. Translation: CASQTGLGSYEQYF.

V gene TRBV28 combines with J gene TRBJ2-1; 7 bases are shared with TRBD2. V lost 3 bases and J lost 2; bases outside the gene matches: 4. The CDR3 has 15 amino acids. Germline values: CDR1 MDHEN, CDR2 SYDVKM. The CDR3 here is CASSFPGLPYNEQFF. CDR3 DNA sequence: TGTGCCAGCAGTTTCCCGGGACTACCCTACAATGAGCAGTTCTTC.

The DNA for the CDR3 is TGTGCCAGCAGCTATGGGACAGGGGGTGGGGGAACTGAAGCTTTCTTT. Residues: CASSYGTGGGGTEAFF. The chain couples TRBV5-6 to TRBJ1-1, with 11 positions matching TRBD1. In germline, CDR1 is SGHDT, CDR2 YYEEEE. V was pared by 3 bases and J by 5 bases, with 9 bases of the junction left unmatched. The CDR3 loop spans 16 amino acids.

This clone was counted a few times. This rearrangement joins TRBV4-2 to TRBJ2-5, with D unclear. The V and J ends lost 1 base and 5 bases respectively, with 14 bases between them. Germline CDR1 reads LGHNA; CDR2 reads YNFKEQ. The CDR3 covers 15 residues. The CDR3 spells CASSQGIYYLETQYF. DNA of the CDR3: TGTGCCAGCAGCCAAGGAATATACTATTTGGAGACCCAGTACTTC.